This T cell receptor (beta chain) is drawn from a study of control samples from healthy donors and cancer patients. The data were produced by immunoSEQ multiplex PCR, yet TCRdb's version contains in-frame clones alone and is incomplete. Of roughly 120,000 clones in the sample, more than 75% are singletons; the top ten hold 2% to 2.5%. Germline lookup yields CDR1 SGHTS and CDR2 YDEGEE. Trimming took off 4 bases at V and 0 bases at J, with 11 bases between the two ends. This CDR3 has 15 amino acids. The V call is TRBV5-8, the J call TRBJ1-5; D is ambiguous. This TCR derives from a woman in her 70s in good health. Sequencing was done on a sample of blood. The CDR3 sequence: CASSPMQVSNQPQHF. CDR3 DNA: TGTGCCAGCAGCCCTATGCAAGTTAGCAATCAGCCCCAGCATTTT. Supplemented by reference TRBV5-8 and TRBJ1-5, the full variable domain reads EAGVTQSPTHLIKTRGQQATLRCSPISGHTSVYWYQQALGLGLQFLLWYDEGEERNRGNFPPRFSGRQFPNYSSELNVNALELEDSALYLCASSPMQVSNQPQHFGDGTRLSIL.